This T cell receptor (beta chain) was recorded in a study of cytomegalovirus exposure and HLA in healthy donors. Whole-study results and caveats: It was taken for granted in presence/absence analyses that sequencing depth across donors was roughly uniform. Researchers counted some 150 TCR beta chains as cytomegalovirus-associated. Likely technical artifact: a cluster of highly shared sequence variants.

About this clone itself: The antigen is undetermined.

Despite likely unrecorded immune exposures, the donors were nominally healthy at the time of sampling. Germline V lookup: CDR1 MGHDK, CDR2 SYGVNS. Trimming cost V 6 bases and J 2 bases; bases outside gene matches: 2. The CDR3 runs to 15 residues. PCR involved 60 Vbeta and 13 Jbeta primers. Sequenced by immunoSEQ multiplex PCR; TCRdb stores in-frame clones only, minus some. The sample consists of some 150,000 clones, about four fifths of them appearing once. The chain recombines TRBV25-1 with TRBJ2-7, with TRBD2 identical over 15 bases. The sequence derives from a man aged 30 to 45 in good health and CMV-seropositive. The sequencing sample was made of PBMCs. The CDR3 region is CASRRTSGGAYEQYF. For the CDR3, the DNA is TGTGCCAGCAGACGGACTAGCGGGGGGGCCTACGAGCAGTACTTC.